This T cell receptor (beta chain) was captured in a study of T cells in Graves' hyperthyroidism and ophthalmopathy. Points on this clonotype: Given the absence of the conserved phenylalanine or tryptophan at the CDR3 end, a read error is likely.

Using RNA transcripts as the source, TCR beta CDR3 regions were amplified. TCR CDR3 regions were first amplified by RT-PCR with HTBI primers. TCRdb redid the calling of the multiplex PCR reads with MiXCR, one entry per CDR3 protein. The table includes almost 600,000 distinct CDR3 sequences, 46% detected once. Per germline, CDR1 SQVTM and CDR2 ANQGSEA. The CDR3 length is 13 residues. The material sequenced was peripheral blood or thyroid tissue (not recorded which). The clonotype was recovered from a woman younger than 30 with Graves' hyperthyroidism. The rearrangement joins TRBV29-1 to TRBJ2-7, with D possibly matching TRBD1 (6 bases). The CDR3 loop reads CSGRWQGSYKQYS. In DNA form, the CDR3 reads TGCAGCGGACGGTGGCAGGGGTCCTACAAGCAGTACTCC.